This T cell receptor beta chain was obtained from a study of pediatric ulcerative colitis. General study points: Compared with controls, ulcerative colitis showed greater blood-rectum clone sharing. A couple of patients had blood samples with substantially reduced template counts.

Germline V gives CDR1 MNHEY, CDR2 SVGAGI. The germline V and J ends were trimmed by 2 bases and 7 bases, with 18 bases remaining between them. This CDR3 contains 16 residues. Rectal tissue came from one to two pinch biopsies taken at colonoscopy. Before the diagnostic colonoscopy, ulcerative colitis patients were free of immunosuppressive medication. This clone was found once. Its target is unknown. Using immunoSEQ multiplex PCR, the repertoire was profiled, and TCRdb retains in-frame clones only, with some absent. Of 20,000 to 25,000 clones listed, roughly two thirds were seen once; the top ten hold 15%.

Sequencing was done on a sample of gut tissue. The chain uses TRBV6-5 and TRBJ2-1; D perhaps matches TRBD1 (6 bases). This TCR was recovered from a boy aged 10-17 years with severe ulcerative colitis. CDR3 in amino acids: CASSYRQDIWGNEQFF. The DNA of the CDR3 is TGTGCCAGCAGTTACCGACAGGATATATGGGGGAATGAGCAGTTCTTC.